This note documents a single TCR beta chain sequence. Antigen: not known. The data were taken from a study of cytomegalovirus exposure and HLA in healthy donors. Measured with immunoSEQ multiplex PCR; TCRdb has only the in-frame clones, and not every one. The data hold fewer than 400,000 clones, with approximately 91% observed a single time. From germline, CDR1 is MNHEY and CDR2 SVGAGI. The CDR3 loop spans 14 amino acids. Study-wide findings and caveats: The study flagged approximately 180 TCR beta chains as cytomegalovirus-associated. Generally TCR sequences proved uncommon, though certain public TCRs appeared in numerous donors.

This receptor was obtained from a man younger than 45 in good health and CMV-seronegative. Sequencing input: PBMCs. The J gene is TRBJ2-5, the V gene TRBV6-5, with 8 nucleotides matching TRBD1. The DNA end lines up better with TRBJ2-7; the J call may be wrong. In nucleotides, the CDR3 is TGTGCCAGCAGTAAGGACAGGGCGTACTACGAGCAGTACTTC. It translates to CASSKDRAYYEQYF.